This T cell receptor beta chain was profiled in a study of T cell repertoires in cytomegalovirus infection. Across the whole study: The authors relied on CMV epitopes, both recently identified HLA-C-restricted and well-studied HLA-B-restricted. The public TCR beta signatures pointed to both CMV infection and matching HLA type. Study-wide points: People with CMV and the relevant HLA were identified by cumulative public TCR beta family frequency. It was HLA-C-restricted CMV-specific TCR beta clonotypes that dominated the response ex vivo.

To note about this clonotype: Antigen: not known.

In germline, CDR1 is ENHRY, CDR2 SYGVKD. CDR3 length: 13 amino acids. Trimming at V came to 4 bases and at J to 7 bases, leaving 4 bases not matched to a gene. TCRdb re-derived calls from the reads in MiXCR, one entry per CDR3 protein. The sample shows hundreds of thousands of distinct CDR3 sequences, around a third of them seen only once. V gene TRBV10-3 combines with J gene TRBJ2-1, with 7 bases fitting TRBD2. This receptor was taken from a human donor in good health (CMV status not recorded). Some clones in this sample may be carry-over from other donors' samples. The specimen comprised cultured CD8+ T cells from PBMCs, sampled from culture after CMV antigen stimulation. CDR3 in DNA: TGTGCCATCAGTGGGGGGGGGTCGAATGAGCAGTTCTTC. This sequence encodes CAISGGGSNEQFF.